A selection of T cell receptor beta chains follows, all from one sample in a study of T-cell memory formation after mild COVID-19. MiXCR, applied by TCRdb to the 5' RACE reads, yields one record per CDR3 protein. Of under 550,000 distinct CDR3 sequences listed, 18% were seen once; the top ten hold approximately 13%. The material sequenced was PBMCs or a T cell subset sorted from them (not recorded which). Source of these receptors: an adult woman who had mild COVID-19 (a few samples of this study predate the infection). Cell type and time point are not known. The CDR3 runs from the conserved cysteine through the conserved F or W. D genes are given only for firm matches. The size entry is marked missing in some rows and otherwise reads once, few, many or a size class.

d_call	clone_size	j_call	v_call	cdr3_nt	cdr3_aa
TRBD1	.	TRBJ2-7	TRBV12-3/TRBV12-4	TGTGCCAGCAGGCAGGGACAGGGTGCCCACGAGCAGTACTTC	CASRQGQGAHEQYF
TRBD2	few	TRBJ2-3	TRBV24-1	TGTGCCACCAGTGACCCTGCCCGGGAGGCGAACACAGATACGCAGTATTTT	CATSDPAREANTDTQYF
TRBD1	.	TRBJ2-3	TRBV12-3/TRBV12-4	TGTGCCAGCAACCGACAGGGTTTAACAGATACGCAGTATTTT	CASNRQGLTDTQYF
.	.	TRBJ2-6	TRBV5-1	TGCGCCAGCAGCTTGTTGGCGAACTCTGGGGCCAACGTCCTGACTTTC	CASSLLANSGANVLTF
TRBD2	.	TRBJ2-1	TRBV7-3	TGTGCCAGCAGTTCAACGGGAGCGGGAGATCGCAATGAGCAGTTCTTC	CASSSTGAGDRNEQFF
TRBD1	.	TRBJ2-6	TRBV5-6	TGTGCCAGCAGCCGGACAGGGGGGACTAAGAACTCTGGGGCCAACGTCCTGACTTTC	CASSRTGGTKNSGANVLTF
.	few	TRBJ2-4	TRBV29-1	TGCAGCGTGGGGACGAAAGCCAAAAACATTCAGTACTTC	CSVGTKAKNIQYF
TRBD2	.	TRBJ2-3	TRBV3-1	TGTGCCAGCAGCTCCACCAGCGGGGAGGGGGATACGCAGTATTTT	CASSSTSGEGDTQYF
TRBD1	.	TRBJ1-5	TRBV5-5	TGTGCCAGCAGCTGGGGACAGGATAATCAGCCCCAGCATTTT	CASSWGQDNQPQHF
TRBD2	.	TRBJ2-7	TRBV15	TGTGCCACCAGCGGCGGGACTAGCGGAGATGGGCAGTACTTC	CATSGGTSGDGQYF
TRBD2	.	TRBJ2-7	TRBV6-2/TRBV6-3	TGTGCCAGCAGTTACGACCTAGCGGACTACGAGCAGTACTTC	CASSYDLADYEQYF
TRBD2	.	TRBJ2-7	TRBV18	TGTGACAGCTCCCTGAGTCGGGGGGACGAGCAGTACTTC	CDSSLSRGDEQYF
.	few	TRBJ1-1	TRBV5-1	TGCGCCAGCAGCGCCGGGGGGGAAGCTTTCTTT	CASSAGGEAFF
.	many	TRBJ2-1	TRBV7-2	TGTGCCAGCAGCTTGGTTGGAGCGGACTCCTACAATGAGCAGTTCTTC	CASSLVGADSYNEQFF
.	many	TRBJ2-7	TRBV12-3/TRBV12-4	TGTGCCAGCAGTTTCGGCTACGAGCAGTACTTC	CASSFGYEQYF
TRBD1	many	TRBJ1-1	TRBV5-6	TGTGCCAGTTCCGGGACAGCGAACACTGAAGCTTTCTTT	CASSGTANTEAFF
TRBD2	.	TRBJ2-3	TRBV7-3	TGTGCCAGCAGCTTATTGGCGGGAGAGATCACAGATACGCAGTATTTT	CASSLLAGEITDTQYF